This entry is about one TCR beta chain. Germline CDR1 SGHVS, CDR2 FQNEAQ. This CDR3 comprises 16 residues. V gave up 1 base and J gave up 7 bases; unmatched junction bases: 6. The source of the sample is a study of blood T cell repertoires in COVID-19. Looking at the study overall: Samples came from the United States, Italy and Spain, spanning acute and convalescent COVID-19. Sample material is recorded as cDNA or gDNA derived from T cells, B-cell-depleted T cells, or PBMCs.

In the authors' methods: For nucleated cells, counts were estimated from reference gene primer amplification. Here immunoSEQ multiplex PCR was the method, and the copy in TCRdb shows in-frame clones only, minus some. The V and J calls and clone size are taken from that table; D and trimming were inferred from the DNA. The repertoire consists of about 62,000 clones, with around 82% occurring once and the leading ten covering 6.3%. The TCR originated in a human donor in a cohort sampled during active COVID-19. This chain links TRBV7-8 with TRBJ2-7; 14 nucleotides agree with TRBD2. The sequenced sample consisted of peripheral blood. CDR3 protein: CASSLGGLAGVSEQYF. In DNA, the CDR3 is TGTGCCAGCAGCTTAGGGGGACTAGCGGGAGTCTCTGAGCAGTACTTC.